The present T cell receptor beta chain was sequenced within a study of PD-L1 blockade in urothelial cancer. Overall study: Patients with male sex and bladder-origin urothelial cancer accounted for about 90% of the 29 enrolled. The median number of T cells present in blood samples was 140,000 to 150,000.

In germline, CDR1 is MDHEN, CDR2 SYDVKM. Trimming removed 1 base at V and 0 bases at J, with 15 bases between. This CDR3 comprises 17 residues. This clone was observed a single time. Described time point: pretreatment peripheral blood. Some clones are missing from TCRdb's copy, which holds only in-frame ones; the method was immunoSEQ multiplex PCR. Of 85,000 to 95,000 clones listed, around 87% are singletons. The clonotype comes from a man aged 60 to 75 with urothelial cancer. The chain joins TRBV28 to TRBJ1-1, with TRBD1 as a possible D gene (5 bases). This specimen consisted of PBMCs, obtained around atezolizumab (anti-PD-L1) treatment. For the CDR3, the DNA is TGTGCCAGCAGTTTATATTCTACAGGTTTGGTGAACACTGAAGCTTTCTTT. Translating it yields CASSLYSTGLVNTEAFF.